The 23 T cell receptor beta chains reported below all come from one sample, sequenced in a study of a mutant IDH1 vaccine in newly diagnosed glioma. Time point defined: week 5, during vaccination. Alongside topical imiquimod, each dose of vaccine comprised 300 ug of mutant IDH1 20-mer peptide. Profiled with immunoSEQ multiplex PCR; TCRdb holds only in-frame clones, not every one. The table lists about 42,000 clones, 80% to 90% of them singletons, with 1.7% in the top ten. Their antigen targets remain unknown. This material consisted of PBMCs, taken from a glioma patient whose treatment included an IDH1 peptide vaccine. These receptors all come from a man in his forties or fifties with glioma.

V and J are TRBV6-5 and TRBJ1-3; D is uncertain. CDR1 is MNHEY, CDR2 SVGAGI, per germline. Trimming took off 6 bases at V and 3 bases at J, with 12 bases between the two ends. The CDR3 is 14 amino acids. The CDR3 DNA reads TGTGCCAGCAGCCAAGTTCCTGGTGGAAACACCATATATTTT. It encodes CASSQVPGGNTIYF.

The chain employs TRBV5-4 and TRBJ2-4; 15 nucleotides align to TRBD2. Trimming removed 5 bases from V and 8 bases from J; junction bases left unmatched: 8. Germline values: CDR1 SGHNT, CDR2 YYREEE (reference sequence). The length of the CDR3 is 16 residues. Here the CDR3 reads CASSRGLAGGSHIQYF. The CDR3 DNA reads as TGTGCCAGCAGTCGGGGACTAGCGGGAGGAAGCCACATTCAGTACTTC.

The rearrangement uses TRBV4-2 and TRBJ2-3, with 8 bases fitting TRBD2. The J segment lost 8 bases and the V segment lost 8 bases, leaving 0 bases of the junction unmatched. There are 10 residues in the CDR3. Germline CDR1 is LGHNA and CDR2 is YNFKEQ. CDR3 DNA sequence: TGTGCCAGCCGGGGGGGTACGCAGTATTTT. The encoded protein is CASRGGTQYF.

Note on this clone: Germline is not matched at one junction end, which may reflect a read error. This sequence joins TRBV6-1 and TRBJ2-2, with TRBD2 identical over 11 bases. The CDR3 is 19 residues long. Germline CDR1 reads MNHNS; CDR2 reads SASEGT. CDR3 region: CASREGSSGRGSNTGELFF. The CDR3 nucleotides are TGTGCCAGCAGGGAAGGGAGTAGCGGGAGGGGCTCGAACACCGGGGAGCTGTTTTTT.

The J gene is TRBJ2-5, the V gene TRBV4-2, with D uncertain. TRBJ2-7 explains the end of the DNA better; the J call may be wrong. CDR1 is LGHNA and CDR2 is YNFKEQ in the germline V gene. The length of the CDR3 is 14 residues. CDR3 protein: CASSPARGTYEQYF. The CDR3 nucleotides are TGTGCCAGCAGCCCCGCTAGAGGTACCTACGAGCAGTACTTC.

The V gene is TRBV19, the J gene TRBJ2-7; D might be TRBD2 (5 bases). Per germline, CDR1 LNHDA and CDR2 SQIVND (reference sequence). V lost 4 bases, J lost 2 bases, and 15 bases lay in between. This CDR3 region has 15 residues. The CDR3 region has the DNA TGTGCCAGTAGTACCCGCGGGTCCTACCCCTACGAGCAGTACTTC. Residues: CASSTRGSYPYEQYF. Complete variable domain (other parts from reference TRBV19 and TRBJ2-7): DGGITQSPKYLFRKEGQNVTLSCEQNLNHDAMYWYRQDPGQGLRLIYYSQIVNDFQKGDIAEGYSVSREKKESFPLTVTSAQKNPTAFYLCASSTRGSYPYEQYFGPGTRLTVT.

The V call is TRBV11-2, the J call TRBJ2-1; TRBD2 agrees at 7 bases. The CDR3 is 19 residues long. V lost 1 base and J lost 3; bases outside the gene matches: 15. Germline CDR1 SGHAT, CDR2 FQNNGV. CDR3 amino acids: CASSLVAGAAVLLYNEQFF. DNA for the CDR3: TGTGCCAGCAGCTTAGTGGCGGGAGCGGCCGTTCTTCTCTACAATGAGCAGTTCTTC.

CDR3 in amino acids: CASSPKSPSSTDTQYF. CDR3 DNA sequence: TGTGCCAGCTCACCAAAATCCCCCTCGAGCACAGATACGCAGTATTTT. This chain joins TRBV18 and TRBJ2-3; D unresolved. CDR3 length: 16 amino acids. Germline lookup yields CDR1 KGHSH and CDR2 LQKENI. The V and J ends lost 2 bases and 0 bases respectively, with 12 bases between them.

The chain recombines TRBV19 with TRBJ2-2, with TRBD1 matching 7 bases. CDR3 length: 14 amino acids. From germline, CDR1 is LNHDA and CDR2 SQIVND (reference sequence). J was trimmed by 0 bases and V by 10 bases; bases with no gene match: 5. CDR3: CAILDRANTGELFF. CDR3 DNA sequence: TGTGCCATCCTAGACAGGGCGAACACCGGGGAGCTGTTTTTT.

This clone was recorded a few times. The J gene is TRBJ1-1, the V gene TRBV18, with D unresolved. Germline V gene data show CDR1 as KGHSH and CDR2 as LQKENI. The CDR3 is 12 amino acids. Trimming took 3 bases from V and 8 from J, leaving 10 bases between them. CDR3 DNA: TGTGCCAGCTCACCCATGGGTTTCGAAGCTTTCTTT. Residues: CASSPMGFEAFF.

This rearrangement joins TRBV4-2 to TRBJ1-2, with D uncertain. The V gene's germline CDR1 is LGHNA and CDR2 YNFKEQ. Trimming removed 8 bases at V and 4 bases at J, with 17 bases between. The CDR3 totals 14 residues. CDR3 DNA sequence: TGTGCCAGCTCCCCCAGGTCCGGACCCTATGGCTACACCTTC. This translates into CASSPRSGPYGYTF.

The rearrangement joins TRBV19 to TRBJ1-1; D unclear. This CDR3 has 13 residues. Deletions cut 5 bases from V and 0 bases from J, with 7 bases between. Germline CDR1 is LNHDA and CDR2 is SQIVND (reference sequence). CDR3 sequence (DNA): TGTGCCAGTAGTCGGATCATGAACACTGAAGCTTTCTTT. This codes for CASSRIMNTEAFF.

This clone was detected only a few times. This chain links TRBV7-9 with TRBJ1-5; 9 bases fit TRBD1. Germline CDR1 reads SEHNR; CDR2 reads FQNEAQ (reference sequence). The J segment lost 7 bases and the V segment lost 6 bases, leaving 10 bases of the junction unmatched. The CDR3 sequence is 15 residues long. This CDR3 reads CASREGTGRDQPQHF. In DNA form, the CDR3 reads TGTGCCAGCAGGGAGGGGACAGGGAGGGACCAGCCCCAGCATTTT.

The CDR3 coding sequence is TGTGCCAGCAGCGAAAGGGGCGTCTCCTACAATGAGCAGTTCTTC. Its protein product is CASSERGVSYNEQFF. The V and J genes are TRBV9 and TRBJ2-1; perhaps TRBD1 as D (5 bases). With 3 bases removed from V and 0 bases from J, the gap between germline ends came to 10 bases. Germline values: CDR1 SGDLS, CDR2 YYNGEE. The CDR3 runs 15 residues.

The chain combines TRBV6-5 with TRBJ1-2; TRBD1 aligns across 8 bases. V was pared by 5 bases and J by 4 bases, with 9 bases of the junction left unmatched. The CDR3 covers 15 residues. Per the germline V gene, CDR1 is MNHEY and CDR2 is SVGAGI. CDR3 residues: CASSPTTGVPYGYTF. Written as DNA, the CDR3 is TGTGCCAGCAGTCCTACGACAGGGGTGCCCTATGGCTACACCTTC.

Written as DNA, the CDR3 is TGTGCCAGCAGCGCCGCGGGGGGTTATCAAGAGACCCAGTACTTC. Amino acid sequence: CASSAAGGYQETQYF. V gene TRBV9 combines with J gene TRBJ2-5, with 8 bases that match TRBD2. CDR1 and CDR2 from the germline V gene are SGDLS and YYNGEE. The CDR3 totals 15 residues. Trimming removed 3 bases from V and 2 bases from J; junction bases left unmatched: 6. Based on the CDR3 plus reference TRBV9 and TRBJ2-5, the full variable domain is DSGVTQTPKHLITATGQRVTLRCSPRSGDLSVYWYQQSLDQGLQFLIQYYNGEERAKGNILERFSAQQFPDLHSELNLSSLELGDSALYFCASSAAGGYQETQYFGPGTRLLVL.

The rearrangement uses TRBV4-1 and TRBJ2-2; 15 nucleotides agree with TRBD2. CDR3 length: 19 amino acids. The germline gives CDR1 MGHRA, CDR2 YSYEKL. V lost 0 bases and J lost 1; bases outside the gene matches: 3. The CDR3 reads CASSQELGLAGGNTGELFF. In DNA form, the CDR3 reads TGCGCCAGCAGCCAAGAATTGGGACTAGCGGGAGGGAACACCGGGGAGCTGTTTTTT.

The chain employs TRBV4-2 and TRBJ2-3; possible D gene TRBD2, 5 bases. V was cut by 3 bases and J by 2 bases, with 12 bases left in between. Germline CDR1 is LGHNA and CDR2 is YNFKEQ. This CDR3 has 15 residues. Here the CDR3 reads CASSQLEVATDTQYF. The CDR3 DNA reads TGTGCCAGCAGCCAGCTGGAGGTAGCCACAGATACGCAGTATTTT.

The chain employs TRBV9 and TRBJ2-5, with TRBD2 matching 10 bases. The junction had 9 bases not matched to a gene; V was cut back by 6 bases and J by 1 base. Germline-derived CDR1 and CDR2 are SGDLS and YYNGEE. The CDR3 runs to 16 residues. In DNA form, the CDR3 reads TGTGCCAGCAAAGCGGGTGGACTAGCGGTCCAAGAGACCCAGTACTTC. Translated: CASKAGGLAVQETQYF.

The V and J genes are TRBV19 and TRBJ2-7; 8 bases are a match to TRBD1. Germline assignment: CDR1 LNHDA and CDR2 SQIVND (reference sequence). The CDR3 runs 12 residues. J gave up 4 bases and V 8 bases, and 4 bases lay outside the gene matches. CDR3: CASRRGPYEQYF. The CDR3 DNA reads TGTGCCAGTCGCAGGGGGCCGTACGAGCAGTACTTC.

The chain has TRBV10-1 and TRBJ1-1, with D unresolved. CDR3 length equals 13 residues. Trimming cost V 8 bases and J 1 base, with 11 bases left between them. Germline CDR1 and CDR2: WNHNN and SYGVQD (reference sequence). The CDR3 sequence is CASPRVGNTEAFF. In nucleotides, the CDR3 is TGCGCCAGCCCTAGGGTGGGGAACACTGAAGCTTTCTTT.

This chain connects TRBV6-5 to TRBJ2-1; D is uncertain. This CDR3 is built from 13 residues. Trimming left V 0 bases short and J 10 bases short, with 10 bases between. Looked up from germline, CDR1 is MNHEY and CDR2 is SVGAGI. The CDR3 DNA reads TGTGCCAGCAGTTACTCGACTCGTTACGAGCAGTTCTTC. It is translated as CASSYSTRYEQFF.

This chain connects TRBV21-1 to TRBJ2-7; the table's TRBD1 call for D was not verified on the DNA. TRBV21-1 is termed a pseudogene. This CDR3 has 13 residues. CDR3 in DNA: TGTGCCAGTATAATCGGGACAGGGGGCGAGCAGTACTTC. Amino acids: CASIIGTGGEQYF.